This entry is about one T cell receptor (beta chain). Germline V gene sequence: CDR1 MNHEY, CDR2 SMNVEV (reference sequence). V was clipped by 5 bases and J by 5 bases, with 15 bases between them. CDR3 length equals 14 residues. This sample stems from a study of cytomegalovirus exposure and HLA in healthy donors. The PCR contained 60 Vbeta and 13 Jbeta primers. Sequenced by immunoSEQ multiplex PCR; TCRdb stores in-frame clones only, minus some. The sample table includes about 48,000 clones. The receptor comes from a woman in her thirties or forties in good health and CMV-seronegative. The sample taken for sequencing was PBMCs. This rearrangement joins TRBV27 to TRBJ1-1; the D gene is possibly TRBD1 (6 bases). CDR3 nucleotides: TGTGCCAGCAGTCGGGACATGGAGGAAACTGAAGCTTTCTTT. Translation: CASSRDMEETEAFF.